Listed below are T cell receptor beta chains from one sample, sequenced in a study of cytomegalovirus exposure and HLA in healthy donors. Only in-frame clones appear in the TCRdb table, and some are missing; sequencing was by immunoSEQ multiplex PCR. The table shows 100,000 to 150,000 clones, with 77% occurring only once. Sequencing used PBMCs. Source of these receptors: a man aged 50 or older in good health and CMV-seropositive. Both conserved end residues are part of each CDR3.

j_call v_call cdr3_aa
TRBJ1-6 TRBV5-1 CASSLSGGLSPLHF
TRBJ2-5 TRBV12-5 CASGTTTGQETQYF
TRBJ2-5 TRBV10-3 CAISPGRPQETQYF
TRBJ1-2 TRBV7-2 CASSGQAPNYGYTF
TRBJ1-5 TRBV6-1 CASSEAMRNQPQHF
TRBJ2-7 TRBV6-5 CASSPGGGEGEQYF
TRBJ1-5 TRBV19 CASSIDPGARGQPQHF
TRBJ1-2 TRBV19 CASSGQAGTNYGYTF
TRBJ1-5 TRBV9 CASSPTWEGNGQPQHF
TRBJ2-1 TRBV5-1 CASSPGGAGNEQFF
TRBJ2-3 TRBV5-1 CASSLWRRGRGTDTQYF
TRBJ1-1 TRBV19 CASSISRENTEAFF
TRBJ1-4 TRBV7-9 CASSLNTQSGEKLFF
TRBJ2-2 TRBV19 CASSRLAGGSNTGELFF
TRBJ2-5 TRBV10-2 CASSELRAGQKETQYF
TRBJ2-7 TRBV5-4 CASSLAPSGDYEQYF
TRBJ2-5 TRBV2 CASSEVGHPRETQYF
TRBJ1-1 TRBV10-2 CASHRGENTEAFF
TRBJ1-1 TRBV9 CASSVDPTRNTEAFF
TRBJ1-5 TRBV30 CAWSVRGRYSNQPQHF
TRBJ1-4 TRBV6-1 CASRRDRNEKLFF
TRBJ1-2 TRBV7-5 CVRSLKGTGGIRYGYTF
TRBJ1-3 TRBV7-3 CASSPGQGAGNTIYF
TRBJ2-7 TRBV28 CASIAEGAGYEQYF
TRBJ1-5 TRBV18 CASSPQGLRGQPQHF
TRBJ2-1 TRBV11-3 CASSFSGVSYNEQFF
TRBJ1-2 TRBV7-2 CASSVRTGQNSHGYTF
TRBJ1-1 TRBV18 CASSPAEGKAFF
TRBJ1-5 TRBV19 CASSGDREARQPQHF
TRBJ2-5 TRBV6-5 CASSYSRASGGETQYF
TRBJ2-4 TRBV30 CAWSDPGLGAIQYF
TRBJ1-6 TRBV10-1 CASSGTVNSPLHF
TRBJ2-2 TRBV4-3 CASSQAGRGSSGELFF
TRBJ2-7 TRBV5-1 CASSLGIGGPSHEQYF
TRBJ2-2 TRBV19 CASSYRQGVNRNTGELFF
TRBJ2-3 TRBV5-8 CASSLAGGARTQYF
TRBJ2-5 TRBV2 CASSLTSGGAGETQYF
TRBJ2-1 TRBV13 CASSHRTHNEQFF
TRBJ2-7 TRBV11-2 CASRRDRHYEQYF
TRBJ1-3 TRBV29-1 CSVEDRKDSPDTIYF
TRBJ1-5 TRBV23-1 CASSQFGPQGRWPQHF
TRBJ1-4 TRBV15 CAIRGQLSSEESEKLFF
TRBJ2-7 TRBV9 CASSVGREDEQYF
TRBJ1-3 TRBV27 CASRQGPASGNTIYF
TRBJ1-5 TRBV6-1 CASSPEGGAGQPQHF
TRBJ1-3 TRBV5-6 CASSGGQLSSGNTIYF
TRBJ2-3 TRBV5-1 CASISTSGGTDTQYF
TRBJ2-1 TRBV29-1 CSARRDRGPYNEQFF
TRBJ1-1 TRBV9 CASARGGSVTEAFF
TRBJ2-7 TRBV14 CASSQVLAGSHEQYF
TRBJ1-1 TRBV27 CASSPGTGRDNTEAFF
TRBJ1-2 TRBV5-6 CASSPLGDRGDYGYTF
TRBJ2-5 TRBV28 CASSFRAGSETQYF
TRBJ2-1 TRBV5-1 CASSLGGAGGPVNEQFF
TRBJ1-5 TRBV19 CASSTGQARQPQHF
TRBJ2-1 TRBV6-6 CASSQGVVEQFF
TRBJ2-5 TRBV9 CASARGGGPAETQYF
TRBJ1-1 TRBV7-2 CASSSQKNTEAFF